The clone carrying this T cell receptor beta chain was recorded at least ten times. Its antigen is still unknown. The CDR3 covers 14 residues. Trimming stripped 1 base from V and 1 base from J, with 8 bases between. Germline V gene sequence: CDR1 SGHKS, CDR2 YYEKEE (reference sequence). This sample is part of a study of response to subunit inactivated influenza vaccine. General study results and limits: Seasonal influenza vaccination, on each occasion, was suggested by the authors to recruit few new T cells.

Using its own MiXCR run on the RT-PCR reads, TCRdb lists one record per CDR3 protein. The sample includes 600,000 to 700,000 distinct CDR3 sequences, about 14% of them seen just once. The source was PBMCs from blood, collected roughly 15 days before vaccination. The chain recombines TRBV5-5 with TRBJ1-1; D remains ambiguous. The sequence derives from a man aged 50 to 60 who received an inactivated influenza vaccine. The CDR3 reads CASSLRRENTEAFF. CDR3 DNA: TGTGCCAGCAGCTTGAGGAGAGAGAACACTGAAGCTTTCTTT. The whole variable domain, remainder taken from reference TRBV5-5 and TRBJ1-1, is DAGVTQSPTHLIKTRGQQVTLRCSPISGHKSVSWYQQVLGQGPQFIFQYYEKEERGRGNFPDRFSARQFPNYSSELNVNALLLGDSALYLCASSLRRENTEAFFGQGTRLTVV.